The 23 T cell receptor beta chains below come from one sample, sequenced in a study of vaccination and CD4 T cells after COVID-19. Indicated time point: late sampling 161 to 241 days after vaccination in three convalescent patients. The treatment is: roughly 10-day PBMC culture with coronavirus spike peptide pools or control peptides (ViraFEST assay). No antigen has been identified for these receptors. The Oncomine TCR Beta short-read assay sequenced DNA from cultured CD4+ T cells. MiXCR, applied by TCRdb to the PCR reads, yields one record per CDR3 protein. The sample lists 15,000 to 20,000 distinct CDR3 sequences, about 51% seen once, with approximately 13% in the top ten. Source: CD4+ T cells from blood, cultured in vitro, taken about 7 months after SARS-CoV-2 vaccination. The receptors were sampled from a human donor who had recovered from COVID-19.

The rearrangement links TRBV7-8 to TRBJ1-2; D remains ambiguous. CDR3 length: 15 residues. CDR1 and CDR2 from the germline V gene are SGHVS and FQNEAQ. The V and J ends lost 5 bases and 8 bases respectively, with 21 bases between them. The CDR3 sequence is CASSPSGGKVYGYTF. The CDR3 coding sequence is TGTGCCAGCAGCCCGAGCGGAGGGAAGGTTTACGGCTACACCTTC.

The chain combines TRBV20-1 with TRBJ1-1, with D possibly matching TRBD1 (6 bases). The CDR3 totals 13 residues. V was shortened by 5 bases and J by 4 bases, with 14 bases between the two germline ends. In germline, CDR1 is DFQATT, CDR2 SNEGSKA (reference sequence). The CDR3 protein is CSAATGMGTEAFF. Written as DNA, the CDR3 is TGCAGTGCTGCAACAGGGATGGGCACTGAAGCTTTCTTT.

V is TRBV12-3 or TRBV12-4 and J is TRBJ1-6; no reliable D call. CDR3 length: 15 amino acids. Deletions cut 7 bases from V and 6 bases from J, with 16 bases between. CDR3 coding DNA: TGTGCCAGCACAGTGGGGAGGGTCTCTAATTCACCCCTCCACTTT. Protein sequence: CASTVGRVSNSPLHF.

The V gene is TRBV20-1, the J gene TRBJ1-1; 7 positions match TRBD1. Germline trimming cut 0 bases from V and 2 bases from J; bases unmatched to any gene: 3. The CDR3 runs to 14 residues. Germline CDR1 reads DFQATT; CDR2 reads SNEGSKA (reference sequence). The CDR3 sequence is CSARDGTVNTEAFF. The CDR3 bases are TGCAGTGCTAGAGACGGGACAGTAAACACTGAAGCTTTCTTT.

The chain joins TRBV20-1 to TRBJ2-3, with 10 bases identical to TRBD2. This CDR3 has 14 residues. V gave up 8 bases and J gave up 2 bases; unmatched junction bases: 7. Germline lookup yields CDR1 DFQATT and CDR2 SNEGSKA (reference sequence). CDR3 loop: CSSTSGAITDTQYF. The CDR3 nucleotides are TGCAGTTCAACTAGCGGGGCGATCACAGATACGCAGTATTTT.

V gene TRBV27 combines with J gene TRBJ1-1; D is possibly TRBD1 (5 bases). This CDR3 is built from 14 residues. Trimming removed 6 bases from V and 1 base from J, with 12 bases in between. Germline V gives CDR1 MNHEY, CDR2 SMNVEV (reference sequence). CDR3 bases: TGTGCCAGCAGGCCGGGACGGGGGAACACTGAAGCTTTCTTT. This sequence encodes CASRPGRGNTEAFF.

The chain links TRBV27 to TRBJ1-1; no reliable D call. The CDR3 is 13 residues long. V gave up 5 bases and J gave up 11 bases, with 18 bases separating them. Germline V gene sequence: CDR1 MNHEY, CDR2 SMNVEV (reference sequence). CDR3 residues: CASSVGPRRVAFF. CDR3 in DNA: TGTGCCAGCAGTGTGGGCCCCAGGAGGGTGGCTTTCTTT.

This clonotype has only a few counts. The V and J genes are TRBV2 and TRBJ1-1; D is ambiguous. Deletions cut 0 bases from V and 8 bases from J, with 4 bases between. Germline CDR1 reads SNHLY; CDR2 reads FYNNEI. This CDR3 region has 11 residues. The CDR3 loop is CASSEAGEAFF. The CDR3 nucleotides are TGTGCCAGCAGTGAAGCAGGCGAAGCTTTCTTT. Looking up the rest from reference TRBV2 and TRBJ1-1 gives the full variable domain: EPEVTQTPSHQVTQMGQEVILRCVPISNHLYFYWYRQILGQKVEFLVSFYNNEISEKSEIFDDQFSVERPDGSNFTLKIRSTKLEDSAMYFCASSEAGEAFFGQGTRLTVV.

This rearrangement joins TRBV7-3 to TRBJ1-1, with no clear D. CDR3 length: 13 residues. Germline V lookup: CDR1 SGHTA, CDR2 FQGTGA. Trimming took off 5 bases at V and 1 base at J, with 8 bases between the two ends. The CDR3 protein is CASSEHPNTEAFF. CDR3 nucleotides: TGTGCCAGCAGCGAGCACCCGAACACTGAAGCTTTCTTT.

This clonotype turned up a few times. The genes are TRBV28 and TRBJ1-2; a weak D match, TRBD1 (6 bases). V lost 6 bases and J 7 bases, leaving 15 bases between the germline ends. There are 13 residues in the CDR3. Germline CDR1 MDHEN, CDR2 SYDVKM. The CDR3 spells CASSQTGLGGYTF. In DNA, the CDR3 is TGTGCCAGCAGCCAGACAGGTCTAGGTGGCTACACCTTC.

J is TRBJ1-1 and V is TRBV7-9; D is unresolved. Germline assignment: CDR1 SEHNR and CDR2 FQNEAQ (reference sequence). With 5 bases removed from V and 0 bases from J, the gap between germline ends came to 10 bases. This CDR3 is 14 amino acids long. CDR3 sequence (DNA): TGTGCCAGCAGCCGACCGAGCATGAACACTGAAGCTTTCTTT. Protein product: CASSRPSMNTEAFF.

J is TRBJ2-7 and V is TRBV5-4; D is possibly TRBD2 (5 bases). The CDR3 has 14 amino acids. The germline V gene encodes CDR1 SGHNT and CDR2 YYREEE (reference sequence). The ends were cut back, 3 bases at V and 7 bases at J, with 17 bases in the middle. The CDR3 sequence is CASSSLATPREQYF. CDR3 nucleotide sequence: TGTGCCAGCAGCTCGCTAGCTACTCCCAGGGAGCAGTACTTC.

This rearrangement joins TRBV20-1 to TRBJ2-3, with D uncertain. The germline gives CDR1 DFQATT, CDR2 SNEGSKA (reference sequence). The CDR3 covers 13 residues. Trimming shortened V by 4 bases and J by 0 bases, and 8 bases separated the two germline ends. The CDR3 sequence: CSAIDHSTDTQYF. In DNA form, the CDR3 reads TGCAGTGCTATCGACCATAGCACAGATACGCAGTATTTT.

The table lists this clonotype with a few counts. CDR3 in amino acids: CASSPRQDVGYTF. CDR3 sequence (DNA): TGTGCCAGCAGCCCACGGCAGGATGTTGGCTACACCTTC. The chain combines TRBV7-6 with TRBJ1-2; unclear D gene. CDR3 size: 13 residues. CDR1 is SGHVS, CDR2 FNYEAQ, per germline. With 5 bases removed from V and 7 bases from J, the gap between germline ends came to 14 bases.

This clonotype was counted between two and nine times. The chain recombines TRBV6-2 or TRBV6-3 with TRBJ1-5; TRBD1 might be the D (6 bases). Germline loops: CDR1 MNHEY, CDR2 SVGEGT. V shed 2 bases and J shed 0 bases, with 8 bases lying between them. The CDR3 sequence is 15 residues long. The CDR3 loop reads CASSYGTYSNQPQHF. CDR3 bases: TGTGCCAGCAGTTACGGGACATATAGCAATCAGCCCCAGCATTTT.

The V and J genes are TRBV5-1 and TRBJ1-1; no clear D gene. Germline V gene data show CDR1 as SGHRS and CDR2 as YFSETQ. V lost 0 bases, J lost 1 base, and 10 bases lay in between. There are 15 residues in the CDR3. CDR3 amino acids: CASSLVGTENTEAFF. CDR3 nucleotides: TGCGCCAGCAGCTTGGTAGGCACGGAGAACACTGAAGCTTTCTTT.

The rearrangement uses TRBV20-1 and TRBJ1-6; a possible D gene is TRBD1 (6 bases). The CDR3 sequence is 15 residues long. Germline values: CDR1 DFQATT, CDR2 SNEGSKA (reference sequence). V lost 1 base to trimming and J lost 8 bases, with 15 bases between them. DNA for the CDR3: TGCAGTGCTAGAGTGCGGCAGGGGACGGATTCACCCCTCCACTTT. This translates into CSARVRQGTDSPLHF.

The chain links TRBV2 to TRBJ1-5; D is possibly TRBD1 (5 bases). The length of the CDR3 is 15 residues. Germline CDR1 is SNHLY and CDR2 is FYNNEI. Trimming removed 5 bases from V and 3 bases from J, with 14 bases in between. CDR3 DNA sequence: TGTGCCAGCAGTAGAACAGGCCCCCACAATCAGCCCCAGCATTTT. It is translated as CASSRTGPHNQPQHF. The full variable domain, its missing parts supplied by reference TRBV2 and TRBJ1-5, is EPEVTQTPSHQVTQMGQEVILRCVPISNHLYFYWYRQILGQKVEFLVSFYNNEISEKSEIFDDQFSVERPDGSNFTLKIRSTKLEDSAMYFCASSRTGPHNQPQHFGDGTRLSIL.

The rearrangement links TRBV25-1 to TRBJ2-5; D is possibly TRBD2 (6 bases). The germline V gene has CDR1 MGHDK and CDR2 SYGVNS. The CDR3 spans 15 residues. Trimming took off 7 bases at V and 5 bases at J, with 20 bases between the two ends. The CDR3 sequence is CASNLETGGMETQYF. The CDR3 region has the DNA TGTGCCAGCAATTTAGAAACAGGAGGGATGGAGACCCAGTACTTC.

This clonotype was seen only a few times. CDR3 sequence reads: CASSQFTGMGNQPQHF. Written as DNA, the CDR3 is TGCGCCAGCAGCCAGTTTACAGGGATGGGCAATCAGCCCCAGCATTTT. The chain uses TRBV4-1 and TRBJ1-5, with D tentatively TRBD1 (6 bases). The CDR3 has 16 residues. V lost 3 bases and J lost 2, with 14 bases in between. CDR1 is MGHRA and CDR2 is YSYEKL in the germline V gene.

The chain is built from TRBV6-5 and TRBJ2-3; D may be TRBD1 or TRBD2 (5 bases each). Trimming pared 1 base from V and 0 bases from J, leaving 8 bases between. Germline values: CDR1 MNHEY, CDR2 SVGAGI. The CDR3 has 15 amino acids. CDR3 nucleotides: TGTGCCAGCAGTTACTTGGGGACCAGCACAGATACGCAGTATTTT. The encoded protein is CASSYLGTSTDTQYF.

This sequence joins TRBV2 and TRBJ2-3, with D possibly being TRBD1 (7 bases). Germline lookup yields CDR1 SNHLY and CDR2 FYNNEI. This CDR3 has 14 amino acids. V was pared by 3 bases and J by 4 bases, with 11 bases between. The CDR3 reads CASSDQGGPDTQYF. As DNA, the CDR3 is TGTGCCAGCAGTGATCAGGGGGGACCAGATACGCAGTATTTT.

The rearrangement links TRBV18 to TRBJ2-1; 9 bases are a match to TRBD1. The CDR3 consists of 15 residues. Unmatched junction bases numbered 0, after V lost 1 base and J lost 2 bases. In germline, CDR1 is KGHSH, CDR2 LQKENI. The CDR3 DNA reads TGTGCCAGCTCACCACGGACAGGGGCCTACAATGAGCAGTTCTTC. This encodes CASSPRTGAYNEQFF.